One sample yielded the 15 T cell receptor beta chains listed below, sequenced in a study of shared clonotypes between healthy human individuals. Using immunoSEQ multiplex PCR, the repertoire was profiled, and TCRdb retains in-frame clones only, with some absent. The sample has 2 million to 2.5 million clones, more than 80% seen once. The material sequenced was naive CD4+ T cells from PBMCs. As to subset: CD45RA+ positively selected. The receptors stem from a man between 18 and 29 years old in good health. Some clones in this sample may be carry-over from other donors' samples.

J is TRBJ1-2 and V is TRBV7-9; 8 positions agree with TRBD1. After removal of 2 bases from V and 6 bases from J, the junction contained 8 bases not matched to a gene. The CDR3 is 15 residues long. The germline gives CDR1 SEHNR, CDR2 FQNEAQ (reference sequence). Here the CDR3 reads CASSLFQGAPDGYTF. Written as DNA, the CDR3 is TGTGCCAGCAGCTTATTCCAGGGGGCTCCTGATGGCTACACCTTC.

The rearrangement uses TRBV7-8 and TRBJ2-5, with D possibly matching TRBD2 (6 bases). Per the germline V gene, CDR1 is SGHVS and CDR2 is FQNEAQ. V lost 7 bases and J 1 base, leaving 13 bases between the germline ends. CDR3 length: 14 amino acids. Here the CDR3 DNA reads TGTGCCAGCACCATTGGGACTGTCCAAGAGACCCAGTACTTC. Amino acid sequence: CASTIGTVQETQYF.

The CDR3 sequence: CASWENTIYF. CDR3 bases: TGTGCCAGCTGGGAAAACACCATATATTTT. The chain recombines TRBV28 with TRBJ1-3, with D unclear. The V gene's germline CDR1 is MDHEN and CDR2 SYDVKM. Trimming pared 8 bases from V and 6 bases from J, leaving 5 bases between. The length of the CDR3 is 10 residues.

The chain carries TRBV19 and TRBJ1-2; the D is unclear. Germline V gene lookup returns CDR1 LNHDA and CDR2 SQIVND (reference sequence). V was trimmed by 7 bases and J by 0 bases, leaving 9 bases between them. CDR3 length equals 13 residues. CDR3 nucleotide sequence: TGTGCCAGTAACCCGGTTCCTAACTATGGCTACACCTTC. Protein sequence: CASNPVPNYGYTF.

The chain carries TRBV5-1 and TRBJ2-5, with D uncertain. The germline V and J ends were trimmed by 5 bases and 1 base, with 12 bases remaining between them. The CDR3 spans 14 residues. Germline lookup yields CDR1 SGHRS and CDR2 YFSETQ. The CDR3 reads CASRHRRAQETQYF. Here the CDR3 DNA reads TGCGCCAGCAGACACCGACGGGCCCAAGAGACCCAGTACTTC.

The gene calls are TRBV5-1 and TRBJ2-3, with TRBD1 matching 7 bases. Per germline, CDR1 SGHRS and CDR2 YFSETQ. J gave up 0 bases and V 4 bases, and 11 bases lay outside the gene matches. This CDR3 comprises 17 residues. CDR3 protein: CASSRHAPGQSTDTQYF. CDR3 DNA: TGCGCCAGCAGCCGCCACGCTCCGGGACAGAGCACAGATACGCAGTATTTT.

The chain recombines TRBV5-8 with TRBJ2-2; no firm D call. Trimming shortened V by 4 bases and J by 4 bases, and 11 bases separated the two germline ends. CDR3 length equals 14 residues. The germline V gene has CDR1 SGHTS and CDR2 YDEGEE. CDR3 sequence (DNA): TGTGCCAGCAGCCCGTTGCGAGGCACCGGGGAGCTGTTTTTT. Amino acid sequence: CASSPLRGTGELFF.

J is TRBJ2-3 and V is TRBV6-4, with a possible D match to TRBD1 (5 bases). CDR1 and CDR2 (germline): MRHNA, SNTAGT. This CDR3 spans 13 amino acids. V shed 5 bases and J shed 3 bases, with 9 bases lying between them. For the CDR3, the DNA is TGTGCCAGCAGTAAAGGGGCTACAGATACGCAGTATTTT. Amino acid sequence: CASSKGATDTQYF.

V usage is TRBV7-2 and J usage is TRBJ1-5, with D possibly being TRBD1 (5 bases). This CDR3 contains 14 residues. Trimming removed 3 bases at V and 4 bases at J, with 10 bases between. Germline lookup yields CDR1 SGHTA and CDR2 FQGNSA. In nucleotides, the CDR3 is TGTGCCAGCAGCTTTTACGGGGGTAATCAGCCCCAGCATTTT. Translating it yields CASSFYGGNQPQHF. The whole variable domain, remainder taken from reference TRBV7-2 and TRBJ1-5, is GAGVSQSPSNKVTEKGKDVELRCDPISGHTALYWYRQSLGQGLEFLIYFQGNSAPDKSGLPSDRFSAERTGGSVSTLTIQRTQQEDSAVYLCASSFYGGNQPQHFGDGTRLSIL.

The chain recombines TRBV28 with TRBJ2-7, with D maybe TRBD2 (6 bases). The CDR3 has 16 residues. Trimming stripped 5 bases from V and 3 bases from J, with 20 bases between. CDR1 MDHEN and CDR2 SYDVKM come from the germline V gene. The CDR3 loop reads CASSPRSGGMFYEQYF. For the CDR3, the DNA is TGTGCCAGCAGTCCCCGTTCTGGCGGGATGTTCTACGAGCAGTACTTC. Full variable domain (outside the CDR3, taken from reference TRBV28 and TRBJ2-7): DVKVTQSSRYLVKRTGEKVFLECVQDMDHENMFWYRQDPGLGLRLIYFSYDVKMKEKGDIPEGYSVSREKKERFSLILESASTNQTSMYLCASSPRSGGMFYEQYFGPGTRLTVT.

This clone showed up just once. The V gene is TRBV5-5, the J gene TRBJ1-2; TRBD1 matches 9 bases. V was pared by 4 bases and J by 4 bases, with 5 bases of the junction left unmatched. The germline CDR1 and CDR2 sequences are SGHKS and YYEKEE (reference sequence). This CDR3 contains 14 residues. CDR3 residues: CASSTGQGFYGYTF. CDR3 bases: TGTGCCAGCAGCACGGGACAGGGATTCTATGGCTACACCTTC.

The CDR3 DNA is TGTGCCAGCAGCTCGGGTTTGGGTGACAATCACAAGGCGTACTACGAGCAGTACTTC. Its translation is CASSSGLGDNHKAYYEQYF. This sequence joins TRBV7-2 and TRBJ2-7; D remains ambiguous. The CDR3 runs to 19 residues. V shed 4 bases and J shed 3 bases, with 28 bases lying between them. Germline lookup yields CDR1 SGHTA and CDR2 FQGNSA.

The rearrangement uses TRBV25-1 and TRBJ2-5, with 12 nucleotides matching TRBD2. The CDR3 extends over 16 amino acids. Germline assignment: CDR1 MGHDK and CDR2 SYGVNS. Germline trimming cut 4 bases from V and 3 bases from J; bases unmatched to any gene: 6. In nucleotides, the CDR3 is TGTGCCAGCAGTGGTGGGACTAGCGGGCTGGAAGAGACCCAGTACTTC. Translating gives CASSGGTSGLEETQYF.

The chain is built from TRBV18 and TRBJ2-6; D not resolved. Trimming stripped 3 bases from V and 2 bases from J, with 5 bases between. The CDR3 contains 14 residues. Germline assignment: CDR1 KGHSH and CDR2 LQKENI. CDR3 sequence (DNA): TGTGCCAGCTCACCGCCGCCTGGGGCCAACGTCCTGACTTTC. It is translated as CASSPPPGANVLTF.

V usage is TRBV28 and J usage is TRBJ1-1; 9 bases line up with TRBD1. CDR3 length: 16 residues. CDR1 is MDHEN, CDR2 SYDVKM, per germline. Losses at the gene ends were 6 bases for V and 1 base for J; bases not matched to a gene: 9. The CDR3 here is CASRSGQGRGNTEAFF. The CDR3 DNA is TGTGCCAGCAGATCCGGACAGGGGCGAGGGAACACTGAAGCTTTCTTT.